This TCR beta chain came from a study of shared clonotypes between healthy human individuals. Free of recent acute infections or vaccinations, the donors were healthy HIV-negative adults. Researchers divided each subset's genomic DNA evenly across several immunoSEQ plates. Unsorted PBMC DNA was sequenced on ten immunoSEQ deep assay plates. Some clones are missing from TCRdb's copy, which holds only in-frame ones; the method was immunoSEQ multiplex PCR. Counted here are about 460,000 clones, 77% occurring once; the ten biggest clones make up 12%. Germline V gene lookup returns CDR1 SQVTM and CDR2 ANQGSEA. The V and J ends lost 8 bases and 3 bases respectively, with 19 bases between them. The CDR3 covers 14 residues.

The sequence derives from a middle-aged woman in good health. Some clones in this sample may be carry-over from other donors' samples. The sample consisted of PBMCs. The chain couples TRBV29-1 to TRBJ2-5; tentative D call: TRBD2 (5 bases). The CDR3 sequence: CSLTLPGREETQYF. CDR3 DNA: TGCAGCTTGACACTCCCTGGGAGAGAAGAGACCCAGTACTTC.